The clone carrying this T cell receptor beta chain showed up many times. The antigen remains unidentified. The CDR3 is made up of 14 amino acids. Germline CDR1 and CDR2: SGHTA and FQGNSA. V was shortened by 3 bases and J by 0 bases, with 7 bases between the two germline ends. TCRdb re-derived calls from the reads in MiXCR, one entry per CDR3 protein. The sample yields about 770,000 distinct CDR3 sequences, almost 30% seen once. The data originate from a study of T cell repertoires in cytomegalovirus infection. Study-wide findings and caveats: Cumulative frequency (of public TCR beta family members) identified carriers of CMV plus the relevant HLA.

The chain links TRBV7-2 to TRBJ2-3, with unresolved D. The TCR sequence derives from a human donor in good health (CMV status not recorded). Some clones in this sample may be carry-over from other donors' samples. Sequencing was performed on cultured CD8+ T cells from PBMCs, taken from culture after CMV antigen stimulation. The DNA of the CDR3 is TGTGCCAGCAGCTTTAACCCTAGCACAGATACGCAGTATTTT. As protein: CASSFNPSTDTQYF. Looking up the rest from reference TRBV7-2 and TRBJ2-3 gives the full variable domain: GAGVSQSPSNKVTEKGKDVELRCDPISGHTALYWYRQSLGQGLEFLIYFQGNSAPDKSGLPSDRFSAERTGGSVSTLTIQRTQQEDSAVYLCASSFNPSTDTQYFGPGTRLTVL.